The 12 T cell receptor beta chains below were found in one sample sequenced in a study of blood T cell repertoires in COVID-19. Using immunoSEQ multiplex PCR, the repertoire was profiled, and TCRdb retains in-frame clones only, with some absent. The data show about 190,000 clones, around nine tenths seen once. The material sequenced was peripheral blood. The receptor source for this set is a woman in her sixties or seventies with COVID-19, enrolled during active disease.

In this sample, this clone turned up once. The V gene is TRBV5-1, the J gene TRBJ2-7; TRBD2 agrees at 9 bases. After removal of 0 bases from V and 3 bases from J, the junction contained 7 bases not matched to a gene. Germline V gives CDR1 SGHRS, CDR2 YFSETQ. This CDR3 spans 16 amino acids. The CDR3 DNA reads TGCGCCAGCAGCTTGGCCTTGGGGACTAGCCTCTACGAGCAGTACTTC. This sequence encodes CASSLALGTSLYEQYF. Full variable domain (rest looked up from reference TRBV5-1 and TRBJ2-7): KAGVTQTPRYLIKTRGQQVTLSCSPISGHRSVSWYQQTPGQGLQFLFEYFSETQRNKGNFPGRFSGRQFSNSRSEMNVSTLELGDSALYLCASSLALGTSLYEQYFGPGTRLTVT.

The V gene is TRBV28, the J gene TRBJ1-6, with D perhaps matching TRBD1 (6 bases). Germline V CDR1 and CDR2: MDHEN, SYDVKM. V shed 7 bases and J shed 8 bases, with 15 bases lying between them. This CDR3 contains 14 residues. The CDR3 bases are TGTGCCAGCATCCCTGGGACATATGATTCACCCCTCCACTTT. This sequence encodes CASIPGTYDSPLHF.

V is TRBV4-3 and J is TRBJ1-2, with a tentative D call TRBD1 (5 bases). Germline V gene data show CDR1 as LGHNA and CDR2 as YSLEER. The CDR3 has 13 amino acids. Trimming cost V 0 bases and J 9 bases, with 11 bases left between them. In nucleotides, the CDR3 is TGCGCCAGCAGCCAAGACACAGGTCTGCGCTACACCTTC. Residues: CASSQDTGLRYTF.

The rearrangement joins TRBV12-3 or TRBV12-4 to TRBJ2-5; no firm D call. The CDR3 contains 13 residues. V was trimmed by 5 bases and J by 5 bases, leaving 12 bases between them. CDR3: CASSLSGRETQYF. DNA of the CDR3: TGTGCCAGCAGTCTCTCAGGCCGGGAGACCCAGTACTTC.

CDR3 amino acids: CASSPSRTSGWQYF. In DNA form, the CDR3 reads TGTGCCAGCAGCCCTTCGAGGACTAGCGGGTGGCAGTATTTT. The chain uses TRBV7-2 and TRBJ2-3; 11 positions agree with TRBD2. V gave up 5 bases and J gave up 11 bases; unmatched junction bases: 9. CDR3 length: 14 residues. Germline V gene data show CDR1 as SGHTA and CDR2 as FQGNSA.

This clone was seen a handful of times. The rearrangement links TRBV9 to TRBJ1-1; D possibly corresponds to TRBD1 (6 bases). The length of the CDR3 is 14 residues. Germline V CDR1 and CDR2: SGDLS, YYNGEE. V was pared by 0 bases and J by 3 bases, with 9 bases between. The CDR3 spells CASSVEGDHTEAFF. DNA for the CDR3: TGTGCCAGCAGCGTAGAGGGGGACCACACTGAAGCTTTCTTT. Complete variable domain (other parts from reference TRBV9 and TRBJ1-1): DSGVTQTPKHLITATGQRVTLRCSPRSGDLSVYWYQQSLDQGLQFLIQYYNGEERAKGNILERFSAQQFPDLHSELNLSSLELGDSALYFCASSVEGDHTEAFFGQGTRLTVV.

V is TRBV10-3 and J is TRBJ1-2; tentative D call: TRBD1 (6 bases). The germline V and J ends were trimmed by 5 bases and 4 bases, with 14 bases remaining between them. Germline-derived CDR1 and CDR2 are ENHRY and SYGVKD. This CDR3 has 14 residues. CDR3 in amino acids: CAISQDSSIYGYTF. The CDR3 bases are TGTGCCATCAGTCAGGACAGTAGTATCTATGGCTACACCTTC.

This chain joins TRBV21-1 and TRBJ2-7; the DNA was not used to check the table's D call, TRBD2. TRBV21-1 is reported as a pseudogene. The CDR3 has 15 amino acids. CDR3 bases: TGTGCCAGCAGCGCCCGCTGTAGGAGGGCCGGTGAGCAGTACTTC. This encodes CASSARCRRAGEQYF.

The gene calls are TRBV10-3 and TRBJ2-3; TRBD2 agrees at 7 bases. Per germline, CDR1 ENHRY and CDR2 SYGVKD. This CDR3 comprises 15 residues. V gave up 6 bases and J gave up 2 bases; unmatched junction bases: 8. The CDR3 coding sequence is TGTGCCATCAGGATCGGGGCGGGAGACACAGATACGCAGTATTTT. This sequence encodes CAIRIGAGDTDTQYF.

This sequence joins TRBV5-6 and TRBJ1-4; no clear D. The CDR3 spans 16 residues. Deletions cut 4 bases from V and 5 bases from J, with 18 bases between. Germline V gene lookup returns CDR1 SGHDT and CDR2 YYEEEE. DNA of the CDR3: TGTGCCAGCAGCGCGGAAGCCGGGAGACTAAATGAAAAACTGTTTTTT. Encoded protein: CASSAEAGRLNEKLFF.

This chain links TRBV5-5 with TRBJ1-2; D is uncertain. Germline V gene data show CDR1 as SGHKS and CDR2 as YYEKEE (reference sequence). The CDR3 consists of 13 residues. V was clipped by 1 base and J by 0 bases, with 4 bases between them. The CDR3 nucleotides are TGTGCCAGCAGCTTGTCCGCTAACTATGGCTACACCTTC. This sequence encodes CASSLSANYGYTF.

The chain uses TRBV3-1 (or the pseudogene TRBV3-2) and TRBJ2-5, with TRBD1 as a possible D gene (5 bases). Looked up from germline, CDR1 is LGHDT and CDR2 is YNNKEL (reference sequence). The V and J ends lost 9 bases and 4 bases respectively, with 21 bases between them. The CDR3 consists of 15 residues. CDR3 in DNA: TGTGCCAGTCGCGATAAGGTTCCAGGGCGAGAGACCCAGTACTTC. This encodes CASRDKVPGRETQYF.